The next 2 T cell receptor beta chains were all read from a single sample in a study of patients and donors after allogeneic stem cell transplantation. TCRdb re-analysed the RT-PCR reads in MiXCR, keeping a single row per CDR3 protein. Here the sample spans hundreds of thousands of distinct CDR3 sequences, roughly 17% being singletons. Sequenced material: blood, either unsorted or a sorted T cell fraction (not recorded which). These receptors were obtained from a human donor who was either an allogeneic HSCT recipient or a stem cell or donor lymphocyte infusion donor (not recorded which). It is not recorded whose cells these are; they may come from a transplant donor.

This clonotype has a handful of counts. The gene calls are TRBV27 and TRBJ2-7; D may be TRBD2 (6 bases). Trimming cost V 5 bases and J 3 bases, with 14 bases left between them. The germline V gene encodes CDR1 MNHEY and CDR2 SMNVEV (reference sequence). There are 14 residues in the CDR3. This CDR3 is CASSVKGGLYEQYF. In DNA, the CDR3 is TGTGCCAGCAGTGTTAAGGGAGGACTCTACGAGCAGTACTTC.

The V gene is TRBV7-3, the J gene TRBJ2-4, with 7 bases aligning to TRBD2. The junction had 3 bases not matched to a gene; V was cut back by 2 bases and J by 5 bases. The CDR3 runs to 14 residues. Germline CDR1 and CDR2: SGHTA and FQGTGA. The CDR3 is CASSLGGVQNIQYF. Here the CDR3 DNA reads TGTGCCAGCAGCTTAGGGGGGGTCCAAAACATTCAGTACTTC.